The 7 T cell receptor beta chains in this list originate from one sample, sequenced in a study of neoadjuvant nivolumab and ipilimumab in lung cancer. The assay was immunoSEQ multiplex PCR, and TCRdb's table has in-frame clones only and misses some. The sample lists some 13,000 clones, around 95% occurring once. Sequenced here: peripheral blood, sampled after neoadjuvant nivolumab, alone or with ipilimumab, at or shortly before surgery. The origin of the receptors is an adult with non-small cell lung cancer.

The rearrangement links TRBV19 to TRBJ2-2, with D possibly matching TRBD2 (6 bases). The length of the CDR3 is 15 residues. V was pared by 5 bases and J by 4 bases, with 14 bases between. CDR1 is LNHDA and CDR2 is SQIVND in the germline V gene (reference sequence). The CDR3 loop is CASSWRAMGTGELFF. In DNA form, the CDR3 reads TGTGCCAGTAGTTGGAGGGCCATGGGCACCGGGGAGCTGTTTTTT.

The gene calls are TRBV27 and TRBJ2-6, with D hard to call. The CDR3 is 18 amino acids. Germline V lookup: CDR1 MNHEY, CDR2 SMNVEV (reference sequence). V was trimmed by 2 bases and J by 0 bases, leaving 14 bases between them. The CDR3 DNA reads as TGTGCCAGCAGTTTAAGAGGTTCCTCCCTCTCTGGGGCCAACGTCCTGACTTTC. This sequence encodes CASSLRGSSLSGANVLTF.

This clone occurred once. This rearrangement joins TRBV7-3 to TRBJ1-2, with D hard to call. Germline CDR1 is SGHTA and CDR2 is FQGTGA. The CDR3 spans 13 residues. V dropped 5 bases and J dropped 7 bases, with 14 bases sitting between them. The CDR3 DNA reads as TGTGCCAGCAGCCCCACCCTCTATGGTGGCTACACCTTC. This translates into CASSPTLYGGYTF. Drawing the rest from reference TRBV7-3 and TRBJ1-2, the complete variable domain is GAGVSQTPSNKVTEKGKYVELRCDPISGHTALYWYRQSLGQGPEFLIYFQGTGAADDSGLPNDRFFAVRPEGSVSTLKIQRTERGDSAVYLCASSPTLYGGYTFGSGTRLTVV.

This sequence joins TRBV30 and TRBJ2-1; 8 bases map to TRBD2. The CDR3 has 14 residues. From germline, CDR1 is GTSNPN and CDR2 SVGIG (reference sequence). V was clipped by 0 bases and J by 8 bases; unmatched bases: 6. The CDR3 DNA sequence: TGTGCCTGGAGTGTGTTAGCGGGATTTTATGAGCAGTTCTTC. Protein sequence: CAWSVLAGFYEQFF. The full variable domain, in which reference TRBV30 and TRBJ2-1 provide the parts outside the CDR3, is SQTIHQWPATLVQPVGSPLSLECTVEGTSNPNLYWYRQAAGRGLQLLFYSVGIGQISSEVPQNLSASRPQDRQFILSSKKLLLSDSGFYLCAWSVLAGFYEQFFGPGTRLTVL.

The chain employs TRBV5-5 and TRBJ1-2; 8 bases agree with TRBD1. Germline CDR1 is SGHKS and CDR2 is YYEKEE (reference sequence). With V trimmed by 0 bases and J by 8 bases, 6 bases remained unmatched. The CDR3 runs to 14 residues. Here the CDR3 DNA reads TGTGCCAGCAGCTTGGAAGCAGGGGGCCTAGGCTACACCTTC. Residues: CASSLEAGGLGYTF.

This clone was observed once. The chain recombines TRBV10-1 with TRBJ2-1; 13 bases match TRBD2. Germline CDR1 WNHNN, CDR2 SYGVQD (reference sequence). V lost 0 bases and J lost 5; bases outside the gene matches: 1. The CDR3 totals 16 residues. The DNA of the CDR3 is TGCGCCAGCAGTGAGTCCGGGACTAGCGGGAACAATGAGCAGTTCTTC. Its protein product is CASSESGTSGNNEQFF.

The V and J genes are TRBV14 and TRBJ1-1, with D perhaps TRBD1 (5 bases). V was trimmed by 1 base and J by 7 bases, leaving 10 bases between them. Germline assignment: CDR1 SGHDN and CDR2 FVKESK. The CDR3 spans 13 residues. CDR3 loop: CASSQVGTGEAFF. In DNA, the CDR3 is TGTGCCAGCAGCCAAGTGGGGACGGGTGAAGCTTTCTTT.